This TCR beta chain was sequenced for a study of T cell responses to AZD1222 COVID-19 vaccine. Pooled samples include second doses given at about 4 or 12 weeks. General study points: Spike-specific TCR depth and breadth grew after two AZD1222 doses. At study baseline, merely five or six AZD1222 recipients were seropositive. The donor cohort was predominantly white British with a female majority, and clonal diversity may have been underestimated.

Only one count was recorded for this clone. Antigen unknown. Measured with immunoSEQ multiplex PCR; TCRdb has only the in-frame clones, and not every one. The sample carries some 69,000 clones, roughly 80% recorded once. This CDR3 region has 13 residues. Germline V gene lookup returns CDR1 SQVTM and CDR2 ANQGSEA. V was cut by 4 bases and J by 2 bases, with 11 bases left in between. The TCR was taken from an adult who received the AZD1222 COVID-19 vaccine. The chain combines TRBV29-1 with TRBJ1-2; D possibly corresponds to TRBD1 (5 bases). The sequences come from peripheral blood, collected 28 days after the second AZD1222 dose. CDR3 loop: CSVARGTNYGYTF. The CDR3 coding sequence is TGCAGCGTTGCTCGGGGGACGAACTATGGCTACACCTTC.